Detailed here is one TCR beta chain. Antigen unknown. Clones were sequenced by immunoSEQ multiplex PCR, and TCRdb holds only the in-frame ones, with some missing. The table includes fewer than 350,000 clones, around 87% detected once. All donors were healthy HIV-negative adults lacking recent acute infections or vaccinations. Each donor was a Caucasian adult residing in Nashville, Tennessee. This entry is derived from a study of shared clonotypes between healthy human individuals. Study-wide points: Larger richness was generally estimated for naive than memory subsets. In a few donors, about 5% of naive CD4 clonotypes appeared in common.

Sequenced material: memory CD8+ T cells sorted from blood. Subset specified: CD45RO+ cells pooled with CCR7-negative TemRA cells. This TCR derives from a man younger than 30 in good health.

Here the CDR3 DNA reads TGTGCCATCAATACTCAGGGGACAGATACGCAGTATTTT. It codes for CAINTQGTDTQYF. The chain combines TRBV10-3 with TRBJ2-3; a weak D match, TRBD1 (6 bases). CDR3 length: 13 residues. CDR1 is ENHRY, CDR2 SYGVKD, per germline. Deletions cut 7 bases from V and 3 bases from J, with 11 bases between.